One sample yielded the 18 T cell receptor beta chains listed below, sequenced in a study of control samples from healthy donors and cancer patients. Assay used: immunoSEQ multiplex PCR; TCRdb lists only in-frame clones, some missing. In the table there are 150,000 or so clones, 92% of which are singletons. The sample comprised blood. The receptor source for this set is a woman aged 50 to 60 in good health.

The rearrangement links TRBV2 to TRBJ2-7, with D possibly matching TRBD1 (5 bases). The CDR3 has 12 residues. Germline CDR1 SNHLY, CDR2 FYNNEI. The V gene lost 4 bases and the J gene lost 12 bases, with 16 bases spanning the gap. This CDR3 is CASSALQAMRYF. The CDR3 nucleotides are TGTGCCAGCAGTGCATTACAGGCGATGCGGTACTTC.

The chain combines TRBV27 with TRBJ1-1, with 7 bases identical to TRBD1. V was pared by 7 bases and J by 6 bases, with 14 bases of the junction left unmatched. The CDR3 has 15 residues. The germline V gene has CDR1 MNHEY and CDR2 SMNVEV (reference sequence). CDR3 DNA: TGTGCCAGCACGACCTACAGGGGTGGGAGCCCTGAAGCTTTCTTT. Its translation: CASTTYRGGSPEAFF.

The chain uses TRBV6-5 and TRBJ2-7; no firm D call. Germline V gene lookup returns CDR1 MNHEY and CDR2 SVGAGI. The CDR3 spans 11 residues. V lost 2 bases, J lost 4 bases, and 3 bases lay in between. The CDR3 sequence: CASSYAYEQYF. CDR3 nucleotides: TGTGCCAGCAGTTACGCTTACGAGCAGTACTTC.

The chain recombines TRBV6-2 or TRBV6-3 with TRBJ1-1; no clear D gene. CDR3 length equals 16 residues. Germline CDR1 reads MNHEY; CDR2 reads SVGEGT. Trimming shortened V by 2 bases and J by 4 bases, and 17 bases separated the two germline ends. This chain's CDR3 is CASSYRLGTRPTEAFF. In DNA form, the CDR3 reads TGTGCCAGCAGTTACCGCCTGGGAACCAGGCCCACTGAAGCTTTCTTT.

The genes are TRBV7-9 and TRBJ1-4, with D possibly being TRBD1 (6 bases). V lost 5 bases and J 4 bases, leaving 14 bases between the germline ends. The germline V gene has CDR1 SEHNR and CDR2 FQNEAQ (reference sequence). There are 15 residues in the CDR3. The CDR3: CASSADSHFNEKLFF. The CDR3 bases are TGTGCCAGCAGCGCGGACAGCCACTTTAATGAAAAACTGTTTTTT.

This clone was picked up one time. The chain couples TRBV18 to TRBJ2-1; TRBD2 matches 11 bases. In germline, CDR1 is KGHSH, CDR2 LQKENI. CDR3 length: 19 residues. The ends lost 3 bases at V and 3 bases at J; junction bases unmatched: 13. The CDR3 protein is CASSPGLAGGPRHYNEQFF. CDR3 bases: TGTGCCAGCTCACCGGGATTAGCGGGGGGGCCACGCCACTACAATGAGCAGTTCTTC.

In this sample, this clone turned up once. The chain recombines TRBV30 with TRBJ2-1; 7 nucleotides line up with TRBD2. The CDR3 is made up of 17 amino acids. Germline CDR1 reads GTSNPN; CDR2 reads SVGIG (reference sequence). V gave up 0 bases and J gave up 7 bases; unmatched junction bases: 15. The CDR3 DNA reads TGTGCCTGGAGTGTACCTAGGTGGGAGGGCCGTTTAAATGAGCAGTTCTTC. This codes for CAWSVPRWEGRLNEQFF.

V gene TRBV19 combines with J gene TRBJ1-1; D might be TRBD1 (5 bases). V was clipped by 7 bases and J by 5 bases, with 17 bases between them. The CDR3 is made up of 14 amino acids. Germline CDR1 is LNHDA and CDR2 is SQIVND (reference sequence). The DNA for the CDR3 is TGTGCCAGTACCCGGGGGGATCGTTTGACTGAAGCTTTCTTT. This sequence encodes CASTRGDRLTEAFF.

This clone was counted a single time. The chain uses TRBV10-3 and TRBJ2-1; D perhaps matches TRBD2 (5 bases). The V end was cut by 4 bases, the J end by 1 base, with 17 bases between. This CDR3 is built from 17 residues. Germline assignment: CDR1 ENHRY and CDR2 SYGVKD. The CDR3 loop reads CAISAEVRRISYNEQFF. In DNA, the CDR3 is TGTGCCATCAGTGCGGAGGTTCGGAGGATTTCCTACAATGAGCAGTTCTTC.

Regarding this clone: Other DNA variants within this sample encode the same CDR3. The chain has TRBV28 and TRBJ1-2; TRBD1 aligns across 7 bases. Germline CDR1 and CDR2: MDHEN and SYDVKM. This CDR3 region has 13 residues. The V segment lost 5 bases and the J segment 8 bases; nucleotides outside the gene matches: 8. CDR3 residues: CASSPDRVGGYTF. The CDR3 DNA reads as TGTGCCAGCAGTCCAGACAGGGTGGGAGGCTACACCTTC.

The rearrangement links TRBV7-9 to TRBJ2-7; no firm D call. V was trimmed by 1 base and J by 5 bases, leaving 3 bases between them. Germline V gives CDR1 SEHNR, CDR2 FQNEAQ (reference sequence). This CDR3 comprises 11 residues. The CDR3 is CASSLDHEQYF. DNA for the CDR3: TGTGCCAGCAGCTTAGACCACGAGCAGTACTTC.

The chain links TRBV30 to TRBJ1-2; 10 bases are shared with TRBD1. V shed 8 bases and J 6 bases; nucleotides not matched to a gene: 9. The germline V gene has CDR1 GTSNPN and CDR2 SVGIG (reference sequence). The CDR3 runs to 13 residues. The CDR3 bases are TGTGCCCGCCATCGGGGGACAGGGGATGGCTACACCTTC. Its protein is CARHRGTGDGYTF.

V usage is TRBV28 and J usage is TRBJ1-1; D might be TRBD1 (6 bases). V lost 6 bases to trimming and J lost 4 bases, with 12 bases between them. The length of the CDR3 is 13 residues. CDR1 and CDR2 (germline): MDHEN, SYDVKM. The CDR3 reads CASRLTGTTEAFF. The CDR3, as DNA: TGTGCCAGCAGATTGACAGGTACCACTGAAGCTTTCTTT. Looking up the rest from reference TRBV28 and TRBJ1-1 gives the full variable domain: DVKVTQSSRYLVKRTGEKVFLECVQDMDHENMFWYRQDPGLGLRLIYFSYDVKMKEKGDIPEGYSVSREKKERFSLILESASTNQTSMYLCASRLTGTTEAFFGQGTRLTVV.

This chain connects TRBV11-3 to TRBJ2-1, with a possible D match to TRBD2 (6 bases). Deletions cut 0 bases from V and 8 bases from J, with 8 bases between. Germline V gene sequence: CDR1 SGHNT, CDR2 YENEEA. The CDR3 extends over 13 amino acids. The CDR3 loop is CASSLEEGDEQFF. The CDR3, as DNA: TGTGCCAGCAGCTTAGAGGAGGGAGATGAGCAGTTCTTC. The full variable domain, completed using reference TRBV11-3 and TRBJ2-1, is EAGVVQSPRYKIIEKKQPVAFWCNPISGHNTLYWYLQNLGQGPELLIRYENEEAVDDSQLPKDRFSAERLKGVDSTLKIQPAELGDSAVYLCASSLEEGDEQFFGPGTRLTVL.

The chain employs TRBV5-4 and TRBJ2-5; 11 nucleotides line up with TRBD2. CDR1 is SGHNT, CDR2 YYREEE, per germline (reference sequence). The length of the CDR3 is 16 residues. V shed 1 base and J 3 bases; nucleotides not matched to a gene: 5. CDR3 coding DNA: TGTGCCAGCAGCTTGTGGGTAGCGGGAGGGAAAGAGACCCAGTACTTC. Protein: CASSLWVAGGKETQYF.

V gene TRBV7-9 combines with J gene TRBJ1-1, with D perhaps TRBD1 (5 bases). The CDR3 covers 17 residues. From germline, CDR1 is SEHNR and CDR2 FQNEAQ (reference sequence). V gave up 5 bases and J gave up 4 bases, with 23 bases separating them. CDR3 residues: CASSRVNSGMRGTEAFF. The CDR3 region has the DNA TGTGCCAGCAGCCGAGTGAATTCAGGGATGAGGGGCACTGAAGCTTTCTTT.

The table lists this clone with a few counts. This chain links TRBV6-4 with TRBJ2-3; D tentatively fits TRBD1 or TRBD2 (5 bases each). The germline V gene has CDR1 MRHNA and CDR2 SNTAGT. The ends were cut back, 2 bases at V and 4 bases at J, with 13 bases in the middle. The CDR3 is 15 amino acids. CDR3 DNA sequence: TGTGCCAGCAGTGACCGGGGCCAGGCTTCAGATACGCAGTATTTT. Residues: CASSDRGQASDTQYF.

The chain is built from TRBV19 and TRBJ2-1, with D possibly matching TRBD1 (6 bases). CDR1 and CDR2 (germline): LNHDA, SQIVND (reference sequence). The CDR3 sequence is 16 residues long. Trimming cost V 4 bases and J 6 bases, with 19 bases left between them. In DNA, the CDR3 is TGTGCCAGTAGTACCAGGGACAACCTTAGGCGCAATGAGCAGTTCTTC. This encodes CASSTRDNLRRNEQFF.